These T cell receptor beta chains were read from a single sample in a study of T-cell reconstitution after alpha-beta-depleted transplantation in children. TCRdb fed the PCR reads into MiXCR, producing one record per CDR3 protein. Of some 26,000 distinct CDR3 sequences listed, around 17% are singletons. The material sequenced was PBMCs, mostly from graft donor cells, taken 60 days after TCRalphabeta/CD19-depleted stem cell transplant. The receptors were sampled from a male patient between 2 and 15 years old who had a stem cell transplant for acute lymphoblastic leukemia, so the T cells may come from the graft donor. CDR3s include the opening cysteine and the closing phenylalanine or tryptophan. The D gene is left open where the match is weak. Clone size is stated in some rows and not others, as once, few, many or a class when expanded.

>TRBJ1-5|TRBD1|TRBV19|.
TGTGCCAGTAGTATGGAAAGGAAATCCGGGACAGTCGGTTATAGCAATCAGCCCCAGCATTTT
CASSMERKSGTVGYSNQPQHF
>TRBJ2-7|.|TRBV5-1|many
TGCGCCAGCAGCTTGGACACGACCTTATACGAGCAGTACTTC
CASSLDTTLYEQYF
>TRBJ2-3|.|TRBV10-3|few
TGTGCCATCTCGGCGGGAAGCACAGATACGCAGTATTTT
CAISAGSTDTQYF
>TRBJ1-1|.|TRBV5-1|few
TGCGCCAGCAGCTCTGGGACGGGGGGAGTCTTTGTCACTGAAGCTTTCTTT
CASSSGTGGVFVTEAFF
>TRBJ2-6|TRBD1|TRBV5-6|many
TGTGCCAGCAGCTTGAGGGGGCGTGGGGCCAACGTCCTGACTTTC
CASSLRGRGANVLTF
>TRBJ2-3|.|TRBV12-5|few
TGTGCTAGTGGTTTGGTACTTGAAGATACGCAGTATTTT
CASGLVLEDTQYF
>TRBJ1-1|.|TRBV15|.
TGTGCCACCAGCAGAGATTATTGGCGGCAGGGAGAGACTGAAGCTTTCTTT
CATSRDYWRQGETEAFF
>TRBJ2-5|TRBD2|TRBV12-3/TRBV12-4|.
TGTGCCAGCAGTTTTTTTATGCTAGCGGGAACTAGGGCCCAAGAGACCCAGTACTTC
CASSFFMLAGTRAQETQYF
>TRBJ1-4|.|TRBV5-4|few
TGTGCCAGCAGCTTAGGGGGGTTTAATGAAAAACTGTTTTTT
CASSLGGFNEKLFF
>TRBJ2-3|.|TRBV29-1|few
TGCAGCGTTATTAAAGGGAAAGGCACAGATACGCAGTATTTT
CSVIKGKGTDTQYF
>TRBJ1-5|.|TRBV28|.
TGTGCCAGCAGTTTTCCCGGTGCTGCCAATCAGCCCCAGCATTTT
CASSFPGAANQPQHF
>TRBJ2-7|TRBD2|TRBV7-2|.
TGTGCCAGCAGCGCAGAGAGCGGGGCTTCCATAGGGCAGTACTTC
CASSAESGASIGQYF
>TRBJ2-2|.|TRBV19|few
TGTGCCAGTAGTAAAGTAGCGAGTGGCGGGGAGCTGTTTTTT
CASSKVASGGELFF
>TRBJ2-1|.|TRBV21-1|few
TGTGCCAGCAGCAAACTCCTAGCGGGAATTCCGTTCTTC
CASSKLLAGIPFF
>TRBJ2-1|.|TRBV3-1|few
TGTGCCAGCAGCCCCGGGGACACATACAATGAGCAGTTCTTC
CASSPGDTYNEQFF
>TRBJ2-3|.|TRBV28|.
TGTGCCACCTCCGGCGCGATTTGGGCAGCTAGCACAGATACGCAGTATTTT
CATSGAIWAASTDTQYF
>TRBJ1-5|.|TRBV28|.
TGTGCCGGCAGTACAGTGGGCAATCAGCCCCAGCATTTT
CAGSTVGNQPQHF
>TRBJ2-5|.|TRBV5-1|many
TGCGCCAGCAGCGAAGGACAGAACCAAGAGACCCAGTACTTC
CASSEGQNQETQYF
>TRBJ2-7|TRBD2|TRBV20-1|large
TGCAGTGCTACTTCCCCTAGCGGGAAGTACGAGCAGTACTTC
CSATSPSGKYEQYF
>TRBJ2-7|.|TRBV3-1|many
TGTGCCAGCAGCTCGTCGACCTACGAGCAGTACTTC
CASSSSTYEQYF
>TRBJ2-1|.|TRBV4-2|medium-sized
TGTGCCAGCAGTTATAGCGCGGGTGAGCAGTTCTTC
CASSYSAGEQFF
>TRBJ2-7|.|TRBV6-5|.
TGTGCCAGCAGTTGGGGCCGTCGGGGGAAAATGGAAATGGACGAGCAGTACTTC
CASSWGRRGKMEMDEQYF
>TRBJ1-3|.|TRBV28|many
TGTGCCAGCACTATGAACCAGGGATACACCATATATTTT
CASTMNQGYTIYF
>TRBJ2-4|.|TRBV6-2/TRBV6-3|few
TGTGCCAGCGCCTTGATAGCCAAAAACATTCAGTACTTC
CASALIAKNIQYF
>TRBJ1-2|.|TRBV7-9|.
TGTGCCAGCAGCTTTGCAGGGGAAGAAGGAAAAGGCTACACCTTC
CASSFAGEEGKGYTF
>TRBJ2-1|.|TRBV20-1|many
TGCAGTGTCGAAAACACAAACCTCAATGAGCAGTTCTTC
CSVENTNLNEQFF
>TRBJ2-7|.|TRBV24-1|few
TGTGCCACCTCAAGCTCGACGGGCGAGCAGTACTTC
CATSSSTGEQYF
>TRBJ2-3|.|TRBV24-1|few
TGTGCCACCGGGTTAGGGGATCGCACAGATACGCAGTATTTT
CATGLGDRTDTQYF